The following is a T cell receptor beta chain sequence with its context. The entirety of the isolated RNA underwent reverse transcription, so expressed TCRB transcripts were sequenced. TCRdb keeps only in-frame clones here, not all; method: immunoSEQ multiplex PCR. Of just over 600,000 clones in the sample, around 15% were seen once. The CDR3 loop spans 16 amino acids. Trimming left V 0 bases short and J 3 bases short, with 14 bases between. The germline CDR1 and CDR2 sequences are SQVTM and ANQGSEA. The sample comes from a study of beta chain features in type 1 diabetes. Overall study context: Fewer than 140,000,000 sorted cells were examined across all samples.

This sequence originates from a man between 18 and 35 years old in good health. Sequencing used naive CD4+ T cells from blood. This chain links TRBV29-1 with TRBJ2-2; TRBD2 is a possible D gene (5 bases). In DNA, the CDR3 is TGCAGCGTTGAAGATCGGTCCAGGCGGGACACCGGGGAGCTGTTTTTT. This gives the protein CSVEDRSRRDTGELFF.